Listed below are T cell receptor beta chains from one sample, sequenced in a study of radiotherapy plus CTLA-4 blockade in lung cancer. Clones were read by immunoSEQ multiplex PCR, and TCRdb kept only the in-frame ones, dropping some. Of 50,000 or so clones in the sample, approximately 76% were seen once. Sequenced material: peripheral blood, taken from a patient treated with radiotherapy plus ipilimumab. These receptors all stem from a human donor with non-small cell lung cancer who had stable disease on radiotherapy plus ipilimumab. Each CDR3 is given with its conserved first and last residue. D genes are given only for firm matches. The size field is filled for only some rows; it gives once, few, many or a size class.

j_call v_call clone_size d_call cdr3_nt cdr3_aa
TRBJ2-5 TRBV19 NA NA TGTGCCAGTAGGCAGGAAGAGACCCAGTACTTC CASRQEETQYF
TRBJ1-1 TRBV15 NA TRBD1 TGTGCCACCAGCAGACCCCGGACAGGGGGCGGGACTGAAGCTTTCTTT CATSRPRTGGGTEAFF
TRBJ1-3 TRBV5-1 NA TRBD1 TGCGCCAGCAGCTTGGAGGGGGCAAAAGGAAACACCATATATTTT CASSLEGAKGNTIYF
TRBJ2-3 TRBV28 NA NA TGTGCCAGCGGGGGGGCTAGGAGAGATACGCAGTATTTT CASGGARRDTQYF
TRBJ1-1 TRBV6-6 NA TRBD1 TGTGCCAGTGTGGACAGGGAGGCCACTGAAGCTTTCTTT CASVDREATEAFF
TRBJ2-7 TRBV13 NA TRBD1 TGTGCCAGCAGCCCCGGACAGGGTCGGACTTACGAGCAGTACTTC CASSPGQGRTYEQYF
TRBJ1-1 TRBV7-2 NA NA TGTGCCAGCAGCTCGGGGAACACCGGATATTCTGAAGCTTTCTTT CASSSGNTGYSEAFF
TRBJ1-3 TRBV15 NA NA TGTGCCACCAGCACTGGGCGACCGCACTCTGGAAACACCATATATTTT CATSTGRPHSGNTIYF
TRBJ2-5 TRBV5-6 NA NA TGTGCCAGCAGCCCCGACCAACAGGGGAGGGAGACCCAGTACTTC CASSPDQQGRETQYF
TRBJ1-5 TRBV18 NA NA TGTGCCAGCTCACCCGAGATGGGGGACAATCAGCCCCAGCATTTT CASSPEMGDNQPQHF
TRBJ1-1 TRBV5-4 few NA TGTGCCAGCATACCACCCTCCCAGGGTTTGAACACTGAAGCTTTCTTT CASIPPSQGLNTEAFF
TRBJ2-7 TRBV5-1 NA NA TGCGCCAGCAGCCCGACAGTCGGAAGCTCCTACGAGCAGTACTTC CASSPTVGSSYEQYF
TRBJ1-5 TRBV28 NA NA TGTGCCAGCAGGGAAGGGGAATTGGGCAATCAGCCCCAGCATTTT CASREGELGNQPQHF
TRBJ1-4 TRBV9 NA NA TGTGCCAGCAGCGTAGGGCAGTATAACGAAAAACTGTTTTTT CASSVGQYNEKLFF
TRBJ2-3 TRBV5-1 NA NA TGCGCCAGCAGCGACACAGCAGGCCCAGATACGCAGTATTTT CASSDTAGPDTQYF
TRBJ2-3 TRBV19 few TRBD2 TGTGCCAGTAGTCTTGCCGGGACTAGCGGGACAGATACGCAGTATTTT CASSLAGTSGTDTQYF
TRBJ2-5 TRBV18 NA NA TGTGCCAGCTCACCCCTTCGGGGGAGCGTCCAAGAGACCCAGTACTTC CASSPLRGSVQETQYF
TRBJ1-2 TRBV19 few TRBD1 TGTGCCAGTACCCCGGGACAGTTTTATGGCTACACCTTC CASTPGQFYGYTF
TRBJ1-1 TRBV10-2 NA TRBD1 TGCGCCAGCACCCTGACAGGGGTCGGGGGTGAAGCTTTCTTT CASTLTGVGGEAFF
TRBJ1-5 TRBV6-5 NA NA TGTGCCAGCAGTTATCTGCCGAATCAGCCCCAGCATTTT CASSYLPNQPQHF
TRBJ1-1 TRBV7-9 NA NA TGTGCCAGCAGCTTAAGGGGGAACACTGAAGCTTTCTTT CASSLRGNTEAFF
TRBJ2-3 TRBV7-2 NA NA TGTGCCAGCAGCCTTTTCACAGATACGCAGTATTTT CASSLFTDTQYF
TRBJ1-2 TRBV5-1 NA TRBD1 TGCGCCAGCAGCTTGACAGGGGGCAGCTATGGCTACACCTTC CASSLTGGSYGYTF
TRBJ1-2 TRBV5-4 few NA TGTGCCAGCAGCTTGGTGACAGACTATGGCTACACCTTC CASSLVTDYGYTF
TRBJ2-7 TRBV7-2 NA TRBD2 TGTGCCAGCAGCTTAGCGGCTAGCGGGGGCTACGAGCAGTACTTC CASSLAASGGYEQYF
TRBJ1-2 TRBV6-1 medium-sized NA TGTGCCAGCAGTGAAGCGGGCAGCCAGGGCTATGGCTACACCTTC CASSEAGSQGYGYTF
TRBJ1-1 TRBV5-5 NA NA TGTGCCAGCAGCTTGGGGCAGGGGCTGAACACTGAAGCTTTCTTT CASSLGQGLNTEAFF
TRBJ2-2 TRBV9 NA TRBD1 TGTGCCAGCAGCGTAGGAGGACAGGGGGGGAACACCGGGGAGCTGTTTTTT CASSVGGQGGNTGELFF
TRBJ1-1 TRBV5-8 NA TRBD1 TGTGCCAGCAGCCTAACTTGGACAGGGGTGGACACTGAAGCTTTCTTT CASSLTWTGVDTEAFF
TRBJ1-2 TRBV7-8 NA TRBD1 TGTGCCAGCAGCCCAGACAGGGGAAACTATGGCTACACCTTC CASSPDRGNYGYTF
TRBJ1-5 TRBV10-3 few TRBD1 TGTGCCTCAAAGGGACAGACAGGGGATAGCAATCAGCCCCAGCATTTT CASKGQTGDSNQPQHF
TRBJ1-1 TRBV11-1 NA NA TGTGCCAGCAGCCACACGGGTAACACTGAAGCTTTCTTT CASSHTGNTEAFF
TRBJ2-3 TRBV5-4 NA NA TGTGCCAGCAGCACGACTAGTTCAGATACGCAGTATTTT CASSTTSSDTQYF
TRBJ2-5 TRBV4-1 NA NA TGCGCCAGCAGCCAAGATTTAACGGCTATGGAGACCCAGTACTTC CASSQDLTAMETQYF
TRBJ1-2 TRBV11-2 once NA TGTGCCAGCAGCCCACCTACTAGGGAAGCCTCCCTTGGCTACACCTTC CASSPPTREASLGYTF
TRBJ1-5 TRBV5-5 NA NA TGTGCCAGCAGCTCCACGACAGAGAGACAGCCCCAGCATTTT CASSSTTERQPQHF
TRBJ1-4 TRBV28 NA NA TGTGCCAGCACCAAGGAGAAGGGTTGGGAAAATGAAAAACTGTTTTTT CASTKEKGWENEKLFF
TRBJ2-1 TRBV28 NA NA TGTGCCAGCCGCTTGACAGCCTCCTACAATGAGCAGTTCTTC CASRLTASYNEQFF
TRBJ2-2 TRBV15 NA NA TGTGCCACCAGCAGAGATTTGTACAGTACGAACACCGGGGAGCTGTTTTTT CATSRDLYSTNTGELFF
TRBJ1-5 TRBV2 NA NA TGTGCCAGATTCCATCAGCCCCAGCATTTT CARFHQPQHF
TRBJ2-1 TRBV7-9 NA NA TGTGCCAGCAGCTTAGGAGGGGCCAAAGCGGAAGAGCAGTTCTTC CASSLGGAKAEEQFF
TRBJ1-5 TRBV5-6 NA NA TGTGCCAGCAGCCACTTTCGGCAGCCCCAGCATTTT CASSHFRQPQHF
TRBJ2-2 TRBV9 NA TRBD1 TGTGCCAGCAGCGTGACAGGGGCGTCGAACACCGGGGAGCTGTTTTTT CASSVTGASNTGELFF
TRBJ2-3 TRBV4-1 NA TRBD2 TGCGCCAGCAGACCTGGACTAGCGGGGGGGGAGAGCACAGATACGCAGTATTTT CASRPGLAGGESTDTQYF
TRBJ1-3 TRBV7-2 NA NA TGTGCCAGCAGCTTTCAAGGGGGGGGTTACTCTGGAAACACCATATATTTT CASSFQGGGYSGNTIYF
TRBJ1-4 TRBV30 NA NA TGTGCCTGGAGCGACGGGGCCTTGAAAAAACTGTTTTTT CAWSDGALKKLFF
TRBJ1-2 TRBV2 once TRBD1 TGTGCCAGCAGGACGACAGGGGTTGGTGGCTACACCTTC CASRTTGVGGYTF
TRBJ1-1 TRBV10-3 NA NA TGTGCCATCAGTGAGTCGTCTGGGAGTCGTCACACTGAAGCTTTCTTT CAISESSGSRHTEAFF
TRBJ1-5 TRBV19 NA TRBD1 TGTGCCAGTAGTTCCAGATCGAGCAGGACAGGTAATCAGCCCCAGCATTTT CASSSRSSRTGNQPQHF
TRBJ1-4 TRBV28 NA NA TGTGCCAGCAGTTTATGGTCAAACACCCAGGGGAAACTGTTTTTT CASSLWSNTQGKLFF
TRBJ1-5 TRBV6-1 NA TRBD1 TGTGCCAGCAGCAAGACAGGGAGTGAGCCCCAGCATTTT CASSKTGSEPQHF
TRBJ2-3 TRBV27 NA NA TGTGCCAGCAGTTTTACCGGGGGCCCTTATCGCACAGATACGCAGTATTTT CASSFTGGPYRTDTQYF
TRBJ2-1 TRBV10-1 NA NA TGCGCCAGCAGTGAGTCAGAGGGGGGGCCTTACAATGAGCAGTTCTTC CASSESEGGPYNEQFF
TRBJ1-5 TRBV27 NA NA TGTGCCAGCAGTCCCGGGGGCCTCCGGTGGCCCCAGCATTTT CASSPGGLRWPQHF
TRBJ1-1 TRBV5-1 NA NA TGCGCCAGCAGCTTGGTTCAGGTCTCGGGAGCTGAAGCTTTCTTT CASSLVQVSGAEAFF
TRBJ1-1 TRBV2 NA TRBD1 TGTGCCAGCAATCCACAGGGGTCCACTGAAGCTTTCTTT CASNPQGSTEAFF
TRBJ2-1 TRBV5-1 NA NA TGCGCCAGCGGCGACCCGGGTTCCCCCGTCAATGAGCAGTTCTTC CASGDPGSPVNEQFF